This T cell receptor (beta chain) comes out of a study of blood T cells in healthy people across ages. General observations from the study: Unknown donor CMV status possibly confounded expanded clonotype changes.

Trimming shortened V by 8 bases and J by 2 bases, and 12 bases separated the two germline ends. This CDR3 comprises 13 residues. Germline values: CDR1 ENHRY, CDR2 SYGVKD. About this clonotype: What it binds is not known.

For the second PCR, which ran for roughly 6 to 12 cycles, a sample-barcoded 5' primer and a J-beta primer mix were used. From the 5' RACE reads, TCRdb called clonotypes with MiXCR, one entry per CDR3 protein. This sample has 700,000 or so distinct CDR3 sequences, with about 43% found just once. Sequences were obtained from blood. The receptor comes from an elderly man in good health. The J gene is TRBJ1-1, the V gene TRBV10-3; no reliable D call. The CDR3 sequence: CAIGEDTNTEAFF. The CDR3 nucleotides are TGTGCCATCGGAGAAGACACCAACACTGAAGCTTTCTTT.